These T cell receptor beta chains were read from a single sample in a study of shared clonotypes between healthy human individuals. Method: immunoSEQ multiplex PCR; TCRdb's copy keeps in-frame clones and lacks some. This sample has a few million clones, with approximately 95% found just once. The sample comprised naive CD4+ T cells from PBMCs. Every receptor here comes from a man younger than 35 in good health. Some clones in this sample may be carry-over from other donors' samples. The CDR3 runs from the conserved cysteine through the conserved F or W. A D gene is named only where the DNA matches it firmly. Rows may omit the clone size; those that give it use once, few, many or a size class.

TRBV28,TRBJ2-3,NA,once,13,CASTPRNTDTQYF,TGTGCCAGCACACCCCGAAACACAGATACGCAGTATTTT
TRBV28,TRBJ2-5,TRBD2,NA,16,CASRPPGTSGARTQYF,TGTGCCAGCAGACCCCCCGGGACTAGCGGGGCCCGCACCCAGTACTTC
TRBV5-1,TRBJ2-7,NA,NA,14,CASSPLTADYEQYF,TGCGCCAGCAGCCCCCTGACAGCTGACTACGAGCAGTACTTC
TRBV15,TRBJ1-3,NA,NA,12,CATSARGNTIYF,TGTGCCACCAGCGCCCGCGGAAACACCATATATTTT
TRBV6-1,TRBJ2-1,NA,NA,16,CASSEGGRSPQSEQFF,TGTGCCAGCAGTGAGGGGGGGCGAAGTCCGCAGAGTGAGCAGTTCTTC
TRBV29-1,TRBJ2-3,NA,NA,13,CSVGKRTSDTQYF,TGCAGCGTTGGTAAGCGGACCTCAGATACGCAGTATTTT
TRBV19,TRBJ1-3,NA,NA,17,CASSDMPRRSSGNTIYF,TGTGCCAGTAGCGATATGCCCAGGAGATCCTCTGGAAACACCATATATTTT
TRBV5-1,TRBJ2-1,NA,NA,16,CASSSLAEASYNEQFF,TGCGCCAGCAGCTCGTTAGCGGAAGCCTCCTACAATGAGCAGTTCTTC
TRBV5-4,TRBJ2-3,NA,NA,12,CASSAVGDTQYF,TGTGCCAGCAGCGCAGTCGGAGATACGCAGTATTTT
TRBV5-4,TRBJ2-7,TRBD2,NA,14,CASRIGLAGYEQYF,TGTGCCAGCAGAATCGGACTAGCGGGATACGAGCAGTACTTC
TRBV30,TRBJ1-2,TRBD1,NA,16,CAWSVKGPQGVYGYTF,TGTGCCTGGAGTGTAAAGGGCCCACAGGGGGTCTATGGCTACACCTTC
TRBV9,TRBJ2-2,NA,once,14,CASSVGHNTGELFF,TGTGCCAGCAGCGTAGGCCATAACACCGGGGAGCTGTTTTTT
TRBV18,TRBJ2-1,NA,NA,14,CASSTSQGPGEQFF,TGTGCCAGCTCAACCAGTCAGGGACCGGGTGAGCAGTTCTTC
TRBV5-4,TRBJ2-7,NA,NA,13,CASSPPNAYEQYF,TGTGCCAGCTCCCCCCCTAACGCCTACGAGCAGTACTTC
TRBV5-5,TRBJ2-7,TRBD1,NA,14,CASSLGTGRYEQYF,TGTGCCAGCAGCTTGGGGACAGGGCGTTACGAGCAGTACTTC
TRBV7-2,TRBJ1-3,NA,few,11,CASSHENTIYF,TGTGCCAGCAGCCATGAAAACACCATATATTTT
TRBV7-8,TRBJ2-2,NA,NA,13,CASTPYNTGELFF,TGTGCCAGCACCCCTTATAATACCGGGGAGCTGTTTTTT
TRBV5-4,TRBJ2-5,NA,NA,13,CASSLGPEETQYF,TGTGCCAGCAGCTTGGGCCCAGAAGAGACCCAGTACTTC
TRBV27,TRBJ1-2,NA,NA,13,CASRRGAGIGYTF,TGTGCCAGCAGGCGCGGGGCAGGGATTGGCTACACCTTC
TRBV4-1,TRBJ2-5,NA,NA,15,CASSQDRDRRETQYF,TGCGCCAGCAGCCAAGATCGGGATAGAAGAGAGACCCAGTACTTC
TRBV28,TRBJ2-1,TRBD2,NA,15,CASGDAGTSGWRQFF,TGTGCCAGCGGGGACGCCGGGACTAGCGGGTGGCGGCAGTTCTTC
TRBV5-4,TRBJ2-3,NA,NA,14,CASSVEIRGGQQYF,TGTGCCAGCAGCGTGGAGATACGGGGCGGCCAGCAGTATTTT
TRBV6-1,TRBJ2-7,TRBD1,NA,13,CASRRTGDSEQYF,TGTGCCAGCAGGCGGACAGGGGATTCCGAGCAGTACTTC
TRBV11-1,TRBJ2-3,NA,NA,15,CASSSRARRVDTQYF,TGTGCCAGCAGCTCCCGGGCCCGTCGGGTAGATACGCAGTATTTT
TRBV19,TRBJ1-2,NA,NA,13,CASKEGFDYGYTF,TGTGCCAGTAAGGAAGGGTTTGACTATGGCTACACCTTC
TRBV28,TRBJ1-4,NA,NA,15,CASSSQQTSAEKLFF,TGTGCCAGCAGCAGCCAACAGACTTCGGCGGAAAAACTGTTTTTT
TRBV28,TRBJ2-7,NA,NA,19,CASSLGQRLTSTRDYEQYF,TGTGCCAGCAGTCTGGGACAGCGATTGACTAGTACCCGTGACTACGAGCAGTACTTC
TRBV9,TRBJ2-5,NA,NA,14,CASSVGGRWETQYF,TGTGCCAGCAGCGTTGGGGGGCGGTGGGAGACCCAGTACTTC
TRBV27,TRBJ1-6,NA,NA,13,CASSPREVSPLHF,TGTGCCAGCAGTCCCCGGGAGGTTTCACCCCTCCACTTT
TRBV29-1,TRBJ1-3,NA,NA,15,CSVFFPREYGNTIYF,TGCAGCGTTTTCTTTCCCAGGGAGTACGGAAACACCATATATTTT
TRBV5-1,TRBJ2-1,TRBD1,NA,16,CASSLDIAKGANEQFF,TGCGCCAGCAGCTTGGATATAGCTAAGGGGGCCAATGAGCAGTTCTTC